The T cell receptor (beta chain) under discussion was sequenced for a study of PD-1 blockade in classical Hodgkin lymphoma. All trial patients relapsed after autologous stem cell transplantation. Using immunoSEQ multiplex PCR, the repertoire was profiled, and TCRdb retains in-frame clones only, with some absent. The profile shows tens of thousands of clones, about 73% of them singletons. On this clone: No antigen is known for it.

The study's findings and limits: Although disease activity or prior therapy may be involved, causes of the repertoire differences remain undefined.

The TCR comes from a human donor with classical Hodgkin lymphoma. Specimen: peripheral blood mononuclear cells (PBMCs), collected before the second cycle of nivolumab.

CDR3 protein: CASSLAPNQPQHF. CDR3 coding DNA: TGTGCCAGCAGCTTAGCCCCAAATCAGCCCCAGCATTTT. V is TRBV13 and J is TRBJ1-5, with D unclear. Germline V gene sequence: CDR1 PRHDT, CDR2 FYEKMQ (reference sequence). This CDR3 is built from 13 residues. Trimming pared 1 base from V and 4 bases from J, leaving 5 bases between.